One and the same sample provided the 8 T cell receptor beta chains below, sequenced in a study of shared clonotypes between healthy human individuals. Method: immunoSEQ multiplex PCR; TCRdb's copy keeps in-frame clones and lacks some. The table records over 2 million clones, 85% to 95% of them present only once. The specimen sequenced was naive CD4+ T cells sorted from blood. The sample's subset: CD45RA+ positively selected. The receptor source for this set is a man aged 18-30 years in good health.

This chain joins TRBV7-9 and TRBJ2-1; no firm D call. V was pared by 5 bases and J by 11 bases, with 13 bases between. The germline V gene has CDR1 SEHNR and CDR2 FQNEAQ (reference sequence). The CDR3 length is 12 residues. The CDR3 reads CASSPTRPQQFF. The CDR3, as DNA: TGTGCCAGCAGCCCGACTCGACCCCAGCAGTTCTTC.

J is TRBJ1-6 and V is TRBV25-1; the D gene is possibly TRBD1 (5 bases). This CDR3 is built from 12 residues. The germline gives CDR1 MGHDK, CDR2 SYGVNS. The germline V and J ends were trimmed by 6 bases and 7 bases, with 7 bases remaining between them. The CDR3 spells CASRTVNSPLHF. The CDR3 region has the DNA TGTGCCAGCAGGACAGTCAATTCACCCCTCCACTTT. The full variable domain, its missing parts supplied by reference TRBV25-1 and TRBJ1-6, is EADIYQTPRYLVIGTGKKITLECSQTMGHDKMYWYQQDPGMELHLIHYSYGVNSTEKGDLSSESTVSRIRTEHFPLTLESARPSHTSQYLCASRTVNSPLHFGNGTRLTVT.

The chain's CDR3 is CASSSGTQTYNEQFF. In DNA form, the CDR3 reads TGTGCCAGCAGCTCCGGGACTCAAACCTACAATGAGCAGTTCTTC. V is TRBV5-8 and J is TRBJ2-1, with a tentative D call TRBD2 (6 bases). Trimming left V 3 bases short and J 2 bases short, with 12 bases between. The CDR3 is 15 amino acids. The V gene's germline CDR1 is SGHTS and CDR2 YDEGEE.

This chain links TRBV30 with TRBJ1-1; tentatively, D is TRBD1 (5 bases). The CDR3 is 16 amino acids. The germline CDR1 and CDR2 sequences are GTSNPN and SVGIG (reference sequence). Trimming stripped 2 bases from V and 2 bases from J, with 18 bases between. The CDR3 sequence: CAWSRTGPTANTEAFF. The CDR3 nucleotides are TGTGCCTGGAGTAGGACGGGACCCACGGCAAACACTGAAGCTTTCTTT.

The CDR3 loop reads CASSLGLGQSYEQYF. The CDR3 DNA sequence: TGTGCCAGCAGTTTGGGGTTGGGACAGAGCTACGAGCAGTACTTC. The chain is built from TRBV6-1 and TRBJ2-7, with 7 bases fitting TRBD1. This CDR3 comprises 15 residues. Trimming removed 5 bases from V and 3 bases from J; junction bases left unmatched: 10. The V gene's germline CDR1 is MNHNS and CDR2 SASEGT.

This rearrangement joins TRBV30 to TRBJ2-3; TRBD1 matches at 8 bases. CDR1 and CDR2 from the germline V gene are GTSNPN and SVGIG (reference sequence). CDR3 length: 15 residues. V was pared by 5 bases and J by 4 bases, with 11 bases of the junction left unmatched. The CDR3 DNA reads as TGTGCCTGGTCCCATCGGTACAGGGGGTCAGATACGCAGTATTTT. Its translation: CAWSHRYRGSDTQYF. The full variable domain, with the rest looked up from reference TRBV30 and TRBJ2-3, is SQTIHQWPATLVQPVGSPLSLECTVEGTSNPNLYWYRQAAGRGLQLLFYSVGIGQISSEVPQNLSASRPQDRQFILSSKKLLLSDSGFYLCAWSHRYRGSDTQYFGPGTRLTVL.

V usage is TRBV5-1 and J usage is TRBJ2-2; no clear D gene. This CDR3 comprises 14 residues. Between the trimmed V and J ends, which lost 0 bases and 7 bases, there was a span of 10 bases. Germline CDR1 reads SGHRS; CDR2 reads YFSETQ. CDR3 loop: CASSLGYEDGELFF. CDR3 sequence (DNA): TGCGCCAGCAGCTTGGGGTATGAGGACGGGGAGCTGTTTTTT.

The chain joins TRBV28 to TRBJ1-4, with D possibly TRBD1 on 5 matching bases. Germline V lookup: CDR1 MDHEN, CDR2 SYDVKM. This CDR3 has 15 residues. V was trimmed by 7 bases and J by 12 bases, leaving 24 bases between them. CDR3 protein: CASTPGGGWGTELFF. The CDR3 nucleotides are TGTGCCAGCACCCCTGGGGGGGGGTGGGGAACCGAACTGTTTTTT.